The 30 T cell receptor beta chains below come from one sample, sequenced in a study of blood T cell repertoires in COVID-19. TCRdb's copy holds only in-frame clones and misses some; the assay was immunoSEQ multiplex PCR. The sample includes more than 60,000 clones, 87% of them seen just once. Sequencing was done on a sample of peripheral blood. Source of these receptors: a woman at least 80 years old with active or convalescent COVID-19.

This clone was observed once. The rearrangement joins TRBV19 to TRBJ1-5, with 10 bases lining up with TRBD1. Trimming removed 9 bases from V and 2 bases from J; junction bases left unmatched: 4. Germline values: CDR1 LNHDA, CDR2 SQIVND (reference sequence). The CDR3 is 14 residues long. The CDR3 is CASTGTGGNQPQHF. The CDR3, as DNA: TGTGCCAGCACCGGGACAGGGGGCAATCAGCCCCAGCATTTT.

V and J are TRBV5-1 and TRBJ2-7, with 9 bases that match TRBD1. J gave up 3 bases and V 1 base, and 11 bases lay outside the gene matches. The germline V gene encodes CDR1 SGHRS and CDR2 YFSETQ. CDR3 size: 17 residues. The CDR3 region is CASSLTLQGAIVYEQYF. The CDR3 DNA reads TGCGCCAGCAGCTTGACCCTACAGGGGGCAATAGTCTACGAGCAGTACTTC.

This clone was found once. The rearrangement links TRBV5-8 to TRBJ2-7; 8 positions agree with TRBD2. Germline V gene data show CDR1 as SGHTS and CDR2 as YDEGEE. V lost 1 base to trimming and J lost 5 bases; unmatched junction nucleotides: 5. The CDR3 is 14 residues long. CDR3 region: CASSLPGTRDEQYF. CDR3 in DNA: TGTGCCAGCAGCTTGCCCGGGACTAGGGACGAGCAGTACTTC.

DNA for the CDR3: TGTGCCAGCAGGAAAGGACTAGCGCGTACAGATACGCAGTATTTT. Protein product: CASRKGLARTDTQYF. V gene TRBV7-2 combines with J gene TRBJ2-3; 9 bases match TRBD2. This CDR3 comprises 15 residues. CDR1 and CDR2 from the germline V gene are SGHTA and FQGNSA. Trimming took 6 bases from V and 3 from J; bases not matched to a gene: 7.

This chain links TRBV6-5 with TRBJ2-7, with 10 bases identical to TRBD1. The CDR3 has 15 residues. Germline CDR1 reads MNHEY; CDR2 reads SVGAGI. Trimming cost V 6 bases and J 2 bases; bases outside gene matches: 7. The CDR3 loop is CASRADRGRTYEQYF. CDR3 sequence (DNA): TGTGCCAGCAGGGCAGACAGGGGGCGAACCTACGAGCAGTACTTC.

The chain links TRBV28 to TRBJ2-3, with a weak D call TRBD1 (5 bases). V gave up 1 base and J gave up 0 bases, with 8 bases separating them. This CDR3 spans 15 amino acids. Germline V CDR1 and CDR2: MDHEN, SYDVKM. CDR3 DNA: TGTGCCAGCAGTTTATATTCAGGGAGCACAGATACGCAGTATTTT. Residues: CASSLYSGSTDTQYF.

V and J are TRBV4-1 and TRBJ1-4; possibly TRBD1 for D (5 bases). Germline V CDR1 and CDR2: MGHRA, YSYEKL. V was pared by 3 bases and J by 1 base, with 18 bases between. The CDR3 covers 18 residues. The CDR3 here is CASSQALESGGTNEKLFF. The CDR3 nucleotides are TGCGCCAGCAGCCAGGCCCTAGAATCGGGGGGAACTAATGAAAAACTGTTTTTT.

This clone was seen once. The rearrangement uses TRBV10-2 and TRBJ2-1; TRBD1 matches 8 bases. The germline gives CDR1 WSHSY, CDR2 SAAADI. V shed 4 bases, J shed 4 bases, and the junction held 9 bases outside the gene matches. This CDR3 has 16 residues. The CDR3 region is CASSGTGTGLYNEQFF. The DNA of the CDR3 is TGCGCCAGCAGTGGAACCGGGACAGGCCTATACAATGAGCAGTTCTTC.

V and J are TRBV18 and TRBJ2-7; 9 nucleotides match TRBD1. Germline V CDR1 and CDR2: KGHSH, LQKENI. The trim removed 3 bases at V and 4 bases at J, leaving 7 bases unmatched. This CDR3 has 15 amino acids. The CDR3 is CASSPPGQGGYEQYF. The CDR3 coding sequence is TGTGCCAGCTCACCGCCGGGACAGGGTGGGTACGAGCAGTACTTC.

V gene TRBV9 combines with J gene TRBJ2-1; no clear D gene. The V end was cut by 3 bases, the J end by 4 bases, with 11 bases between. In germline, CDR1 is SGDLS, CDR2 YYNGEE. This CDR3 contains 14 residues. DNA for the CDR3: TGTGCCAGCAGCGCGACTGGTGGGTACAATGAGCAGTTCTTC. This codes for CASSATGGYNEQFF.

The V call is TRBV7-9, the J call TRBJ2-7; 10 bases agree with TRBD1. Germline CDR1 reads SEHNR; CDR2 reads FQNEAQ (reference sequence). The CDR3 length is 15 residues. The trim removed 5 bases at V and 6 bases at J, leaving 10 bases unmatched. CDR3 coding DNA: TGTGCCAGCAGCCCGCGGACAGGGGGGGTGGGCGAGCAGTACTTC. It translates to CASSPRTGGVGEQYF.

This clone was seen only once. The V gene is TRBV19, the J gene TRBJ1-6; D might be TRBD1 (6 bases). V was pared by 2 bases and J by 2 bases, with 16 bases between. From germline, CDR1 is LNHDA and CDR2 SQIVND (reference sequence). This CDR3 is built from 18 residues. In nucleotides, the CDR3 is TGTGCCAGTAGTATACGGGCGACAGGATCAGCCTATAATTCACCCCTCCACTTT. It translates to CASSIRATGSAYNSPLHF.

The chain is built from TRBV15 and TRBJ2-5, with D perhaps matching TRBD1 (6 bases). This CDR3 has 13 residues. V dropped 6 bases and J dropped 1 base, with 9 bases sitting between them. Germline CDR1 reads LNHNV; CDR2 reads YYDKDF (reference sequence). CDR3 sequence (DNA): TGTGCCACCAGGCACAGGGTCCAAGAGACCCAGTACTTC. Protein product: CATRHRVQETQYF.

The V and J genes are TRBV2 and TRBJ2-7; 7 bases match TRBD1. CDR1 SNHLY and CDR2 FYNNEI come from the germline V gene. The trim removed 3 bases at V and 10 bases at J, leaving 3 bases unmatched. The CDR3 contains 11 residues. Here the CDR3 reads CASSEDRHQYF. In DNA form, the CDR3 reads TGTGCCAGCAGTGAGGACAGGCACCAGTACTTC.

This chain links TRBV9 with TRBJ2-2; possibly TRBD2 for D (6 bases). The CDR3 is 16 amino acids. Germline CDR1 and CDR2: SGDLS and YYNGEE. V lost 4 bases, J lost 2 bases, and 15 bases lay in between. CDR3 DNA: TGTGCCAGCAGCTACCCCGGGGGTCTCAACACCGGGGAGCTGTTTTTT. Amino acids: CASSYPGGLNTGELFF.

The CDR3 is CASSSWGGSNEQYF. CDR3 in DNA: TGCGCCAGCTCCTCTTGGGGGGGATCGAACGAGCAGTACTTC. The chain joins TRBV23-1 to TRBJ2-7, with 7 bases fitting TRBD2. TRBV23-1 falls under the ORF class, with uncertain function. Trimming at V came to 8 bases and at J to 5 bases, leaving 12 bases not matched to a gene. The CDR3 has 14 amino acids.

The chain combines TRBV28 with TRBJ1-3; D gene uncertain. This CDR3 spans 17 amino acids. The germline V gene has CDR1 MDHEN and CDR2 SYDVKM. The germline V and J ends were trimmed by 0 bases and 0 bases, with 12 bases remaining between them. CDR3 amino acids: CASSLWRRSHSGNTIYF. CDR3 in DNA: TGTGCCAGCAGTTTATGGCGGAGATCACACTCTGGAAACACCATATATTTT.

This clone was picked up a small number of times. The chain recombines TRBV6-5 with TRBJ2-2; no firm D call. In germline, CDR1 is MNHEY, CDR2 SVGAGI. This CDR3 region has 14 residues. Trimming left V 2 bases short and J 1 base short, with 5 bases between. This CDR3 is CASSYEVNTGELFF. The CDR3 DNA reads TGTGCCAGCAGTTACGAGGTGAACACCGGGGAGCTGTTTTTT.

The rearrangement links TRBV2 to TRBJ2-5; 7 bases map to TRBD1. Trimming cost V 6 bases and J 5 bases; bases outside gene matches: 12. CDR1 is SNHLY, CDR2 FYNNEI, per germline. The length of the CDR3 is 15 residues. CDR3 DNA sequence: TGTGCCAGCAGGGTGACAGGGACCCCGGGGGAGACCCAGTACTTC. Its translation is CASRVTGTPGETQYF.

The chain couples TRBV3-1 (or the pseudogene TRBV3-2) to TRBJ2-3; possibly TRBD1 for D (6 bases). Germline CDR1 and CDR2: LGHDT and YNNKEL (reference sequence). V was cut by 3 bases and J by 12 bases, with 16 bases left in between. This CDR3 contains 13 residues. For the CDR3, the DNA is TGTGCCAGCAGCCAGGGGGCCGGGACCCCCCAGTATTTT. It encodes CASSQGAGTPQYF.

The gene calls are TRBV5-6 and TRBJ1-5; D gene ambiguous. Trimming shortened V by 1 base and J by 2 bases, and 10 bases separated the two germline ends. Per germline, CDR1 SGHDT and CDR2 YYEEEE. CDR3 length: 15 residues. CDR3 nucleotides: TGTGCCAGCAGCTTGAGTGGGGAGGGCAATCAGCCCCAGCATTTT. Translating gives CASSLSGEGNQPQHF. Variable domain in full (rest from reference TRBV5-6 and TRBJ1-5): DAGVTQSPTHLIKTRGQQVTLRCSPKSGHDTVSWYQQALGQGPQFIFQYYEEEERQRGNFPDRFSGHQFPNYSSELNVNALLLGDSALYLCASSLSGEGNQPQHFGDGTRLSIL.

V is TRBV19 and J is TRBJ2-7, with TRBD2 as a possible D gene (6 bases). Germline lookup yields CDR1 LNHDA and CDR2 SQIVND (reference sequence). V lost 1 base, J lost 2 bases, and 12 bases lay in between. This CDR3 comprises 15 residues. This CDR3 is CASSIGPGLTYEQYF. CDR3 nucleotides: TGTGCCAGTAGTATAGGCCCGGGACTGACCTACGAGCAGTACTTC.

The genes are TRBV19 and TRBJ2-2; D is perhaps TRBD1 (6 bases). This CDR3 has 17 amino acids. Germline V gives CDR1 LNHDA, CDR2 SQIVND (reference sequence). V was shortened by 1 base and J by 0 bases, with 12 bases between the two germline ends. The CDR3 DNA is TGTGCCAGTAGTATAGGGCAGGGGTTCGCGAACACCGGGGAGCTGTTTTTT. Its translation is CASSIGQGFANTGELFF. The entire variable domain, with the rest obtained from reference TRBV19 and TRBJ2-2, is as follows: DGGITQSPKYLFRKEGQNVTLSCEQNLNHDAMYWYRQDPGQGLRLIYYSQIVNDFQKGDIAEGYSVSREKKESFPLTVTSAQKNPTAFYLCASSIGQGFANTGELFFGEGSRLTVL.

This rearrangement joins TRBV7-2 to TRBJ2-7; TRBD2 agrees at 8 bases. This CDR3 region has 17 residues. CDR1 SGHTA and CDR2 FQGNSA come from the germline V gene. V shed 1 base, J shed 2 bases, and the junction held 10 bases outside the gene matches. The CDR3 protein is CASSLVPTGLAPYEQYF. The CDR3 DNA reads TGTGCCAGCAGCTTAGTTCCGACCGGACTAGCCCCCTACGAGCAGTACTTC.

V usage is TRBV9 and J usage is TRBJ1-2; no firm D call. The CDR3 runs 13 residues. Germline V CDR1 and CDR2: SGDLS, YYNGEE. Trimming shortened V by 2 bases and J by 4 bases, and 9 bases separated the two germline ends. The CDR3 sequence is CASSVSTGYGYTF. In DNA, the CDR3 is TGTGCCAGCAGCGTCTCGACGGGCTATGGCTACACCTTC.

The rearrangement joins TRBV5-1 to TRBJ2-2; 7 bases line up with TRBD1. Germline assignment: CDR1 SGHRS and CDR2 YFSETQ. The junction had 9 bases not matched to a gene; V was cut back by 1 base and J by 6 bases. The CDR3 is 16 amino acids. This chain's CDR3 is CASSLSQGVRAGELFF. In nucleotides, the CDR3 is TGCGCCAGCAGCTTGAGCCAGGGGGTAAGGGCCGGGGAGCTGTTTTTT.

The gene calls are TRBV7-9 and TRBJ2-1; TRBD1 aligns across 11 bases. The CDR3 spans 16 residues. Germline CDR1 and CDR2: SEHNR and FQNEAQ (reference sequence). The V segment lost 5 bases and the J segment 13 bases; nucleotides outside the gene matches: 16. CDR3 sequence: CASSPLGQGAGAGQFF. Here the CDR3 DNA reads TGTGCCAGCAGCCCTCTCGGACAGGGGGCGGGTGCAGGTCAGTTCTTC.

J is TRBJ2-1 and V is TRBV10-3; D unresolved. Germline lookup yields CDR1 ENHRY and CDR2 SYGVKD. The CDR3 sequence is 15 residues long. The V end lost 2 bases, the J end lost 0 bases, and 8 bases lay between the germline ends. Here the CDR3 reads CAISERSSSYNEQFF. CDR3 nucleotides: TGTGCCATCAGTGAGCGTAGCAGCTCCTACAATGAGCAGTTCTTC.

This chain joins TRBV7-2 and TRBJ2-7, with 11 bases matching TRBD1. Germline-derived CDR1 and CDR2 are SGHTA and FQGNSA. There are 14 residues in the CDR3. The V gene end was trimmed by 4 bases and the J gene end by 3 bases; junction bases not matched to a gene: 2. CDR3 nucleotide sequence: TGTGCCAGCAGCTGGGGACAGGGGGGCTACGAGCAGTACTTC. It codes for CASSWGQGGYEQYF.

J is TRBJ2-5 and V is TRBV3-1 (or the pseudogene TRBV3-2), with no clear D. The CDR3 has 13 residues. V lost 1 base and J 3 bases, leaving 6 bases between the germline ends. Germline V CDR1 and CDR2: LGHDT, YNNKEL (reference sequence). Here the CDR3 DNA reads TGTGCCAGCAGCCAAGGCGCTAAAGAGACCCAGTACTTC. Its translation: CASSQGAKETQYF.